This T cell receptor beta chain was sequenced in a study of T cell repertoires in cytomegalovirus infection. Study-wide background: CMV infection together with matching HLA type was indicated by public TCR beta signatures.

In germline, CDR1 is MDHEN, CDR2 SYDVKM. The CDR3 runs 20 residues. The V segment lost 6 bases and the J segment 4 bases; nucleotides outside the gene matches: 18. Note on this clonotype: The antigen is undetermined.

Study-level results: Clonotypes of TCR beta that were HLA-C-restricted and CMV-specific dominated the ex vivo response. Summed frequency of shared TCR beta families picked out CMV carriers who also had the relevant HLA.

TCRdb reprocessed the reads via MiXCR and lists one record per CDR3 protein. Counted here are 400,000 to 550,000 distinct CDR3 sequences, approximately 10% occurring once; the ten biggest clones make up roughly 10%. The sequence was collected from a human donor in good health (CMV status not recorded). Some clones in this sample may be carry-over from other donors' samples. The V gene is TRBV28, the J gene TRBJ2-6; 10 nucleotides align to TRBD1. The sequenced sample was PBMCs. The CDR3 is CASSRGSPRDRGGGANVLTF. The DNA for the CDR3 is TGTGCCAGCAGCCGCGGTTCCCCCCGGGACAGGGGTGGGGGGGCCAACGTCCTGACTTTC.